The 6 T cell receptor beta chains given below trace back to one sample, sequenced in a study of T-cell reconstitution after alpha-beta-depleted transplantation in children. Unique molecular identifiers were incorporated into the prepared TCRbeta library. TCRdb fed the PCR reads into MiXCR, producing one record per CDR3 protein. The table lists fewer than 250,000 distinct CDR3 sequences, approximately 17% of them singletons. Here the sequenced sample was PBMCs, mostly from graft donor cells, taken 360 days after TCRalphabeta/CD19-depleted stem cell transplant. Source of these receptors: a male patient between 2 and 15 years old who had a stem cell transplant for acute lymphoblastic leukemia, so the T cells may come from the graft donor.

The rearrangement links TRBV5-1 to TRBJ2-3; 8 bases are shared with TRBD1. CDR3 length: 16 amino acids. CDR1 is SGHRS, CDR2 YFSETQ, per germline. The junction had 10 bases not matched to a gene; V was cut back by 3 bases and J by 4 bases. The CDR3 protein is CASSSRQGSAADTQYF. The CDR3 region has the DNA TGCGCCAGCAGCTCAAGACAGGGGTCGGCGGCAGATACGCAGTATTTT.

This clonotype has more than one count but fewer than ten. J is TRBJ1-6 and V is TRBV6-2 or TRBV6-3, with no clear D. CDR3 length: 15 residues. The germline V gene has CDR1 MNHEY and CDR2 SVGEGT. V shed 2 bases and J shed 7 bases, with 12 bases lying between them. CDR3 DNA sequence: TGTGCCAGCAGTTACGCTGGCCGAATCAATTCACCCCTCCACTTT. Residues: CASSYAGRINSPLHF.

The V gene is TRBV15, the J gene TRBJ2-7; 9 nucleotides match TRBD2. The germline V gene encodes CDR1 LNHNV and CDR2 YYDKDF (reference sequence). V dropped 0 bases and J dropped 4; count of bases not matched to a gene: 4. This CDR3 is built from 15 residues. The CDR3 sequence: CATSRERGGQYEQYF. The CDR3, as DNA: TGTGCCACCAGCAGAGAGCGGGGGGGCCAGTACGAGCAGTACTTC.

This clonotype was found a few times. The chain joins TRBV19 to TRBJ1-5; the D is unclear. Germline V gene lookup returns CDR1 LNHDA and CDR2 SQIVND (reference sequence). V was cut by 8 bases and J by 0 bases, with 5 bases left in between. The CDR3 runs 12 residues. In DNA, the CDR3 is TGTGCCAGTGGCCCTAGCAATCAGCCCCAGCATTTT. Protein sequence: CASGPSNQPQHF. Combining the CDR3 with reference TRBV19 and TRBJ1-5 gives the whole variable domain DGGITQSPKYLFRKEGQNVTLSCEQNLNHDAMYWYRQDPGQGLRLIYYSQIVNDFQKGDIAEGYSVSREKKESFPLTVTSAQKNPTAFYLCASGPSNQPQHFGDGTRLSIL.

This clonotype was counted a few times. V is TRBV11-2 and J is TRBJ2-2; 9 bases match TRBD2. This CDR3 spans 18 amino acids. V trimming: 0 bases; J trimming: 4 bases; junction bases outside the gene matches: 9. CDR1 and CDR2 (germline): SGHAT, FQNNGV. The CDR3 sequence: CASSLERLAGLPTGELFF. Here the CDR3 DNA reads TGTGCCAGCAGCTTAGAAAGGCTAGCGGGACTTCCCACCGGGGAGCTGTTTTTT.

This chain joins TRBV15 and TRBJ2-1; the match to TRBD2 covers 9 bases. Germline trimming cut 9 bases from V and 5 bases from J; bases unmatched to any gene: 8. Germline assignment: CDR1 LNHNV and CDR2 YYDKDF (reference sequence). The CDR3 runs to 14 residues. In nucleotides, the CDR3 is TGTGCCACTACTCTAGCGGGGAGAGACAATGAGCAGTTCTTC. Residues: CATTLAGRDNEQFF.